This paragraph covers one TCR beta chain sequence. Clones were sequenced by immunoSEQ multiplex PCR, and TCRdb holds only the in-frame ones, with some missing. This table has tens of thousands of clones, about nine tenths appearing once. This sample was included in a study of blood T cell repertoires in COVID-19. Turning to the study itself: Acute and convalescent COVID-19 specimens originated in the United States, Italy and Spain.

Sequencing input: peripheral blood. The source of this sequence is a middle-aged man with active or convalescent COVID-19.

The DNA of the CDR3 is TGTGCCAGCAGTGAAAAGGGACTAGACTACAATGAGCAGTTCTTC. It yields the protein CASSEKGLDYNEQFF. This chain connects TRBV2 to TRBJ2-1; TRBD2 matches at 8 bases. Germline V gene lookup returns CDR1 SNHLY and CDR2 FYNNEI. J was trimmed by 3 bases and V by 2 bases; bases with no gene match: 3. The CDR3 totals 15 residues. The whole variable domain, remainder taken from reference TRBV2 and TRBJ2-1, is EPEVTQTPSHQVTQMGQEVILRCVPISNHLYFYWYRQILGQKVEFLVSFYNNEISEKSEIFDDQFSVERPDGSNFTLKIRSTKLEDSAMYFCASSEKGLDYNEQFFGPGTRLTVL.